The source of this T cell receptor (beta chain) is a study of response to subunit inactivated influenza vaccine. Broader study findings: Researchers suggested that each seasonal influenza vaccination recruits few new T cells.

The ends lost 0 bases at V and 9 bases at J; junction bases unmatched: 11. CDR1 is DFQATT, CDR2 SNEGSKA, per germline (reference sequence). The CDR3 runs to 16 residues. Using its own MiXCR run on the RT-PCR reads, TCRdb lists one record per CDR3 protein. The sample contains about 300,000 distinct CDR3 sequences, approximately 20% of which appear only once. This clonotype was counted between two and nine times. What it recognizes is unknown. The sequence came from a man aged 50 to 69 who received an inactivated influenza vaccine. This sequence joins TRBV20-1 and TRBJ2-1; TRBD2 matches at 10 bases. Here the sequenced sample was PBMCs from blood, taken less than 22 months after vaccination. The CDR3 coding sequence is TGCAGTGCTAGAGACCTGCCTAGCGGGAGTATAAGTGAGCAGTTCTTC. Amino acids: CSARDLPSGSISEQFF.